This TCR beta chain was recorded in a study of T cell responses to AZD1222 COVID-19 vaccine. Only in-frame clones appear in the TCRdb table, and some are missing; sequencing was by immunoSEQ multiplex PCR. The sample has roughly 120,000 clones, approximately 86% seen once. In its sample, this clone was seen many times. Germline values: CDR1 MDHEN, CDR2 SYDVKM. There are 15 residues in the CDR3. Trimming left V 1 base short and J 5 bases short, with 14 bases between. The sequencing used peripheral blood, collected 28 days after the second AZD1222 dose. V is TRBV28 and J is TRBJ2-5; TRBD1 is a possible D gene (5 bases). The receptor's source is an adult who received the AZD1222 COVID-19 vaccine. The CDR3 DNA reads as TGTGCCAGCAGTTTATTATCCAGGGTGGGGGAGACCCAGTACTTC. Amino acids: CASSLLSRVGETQYF.